Sequencing of this TCR beta chain was carried out in a study of monozygotic twins with inflammatory bowel disease (dated by TCRdb to between 2018 and 2021). Looking at the study overall: A total of about 28 monozygotic twin pairs were included in the full study, comprising nine German pairs (four IBD-concordant, five IBD-discordant) and 19 IBD-discordant Danish pairs. The search for disease-associated traits relied mainly on comparing IBD patients with their genetically identical healthy co-twins within discordant pairs. Each individual had, on average, about 151 000 unique TCRalpha sequences and 181 000 unique TCRbeta sequences available for analysis.

From each donor, a 2.5 ml peripheral blood sample was drawn into PAXgene tubes and stored at -80 degrees C. Total RNA was isolated from whole blood with the PAXgene blood miRNA kit on an automated QIAcube, without T cell sorting. Deep TCRalpha and TCRbeta repertoire profiling with unique molecular barcoding was performed on peripheral blood of monozygotic twin pairs concordant or discordant for inflammatory bowel disease. Smoking habits were recorded for all twin pairs, and each individual was classified as a current, former or never smoker. With respect to this clonotype: Its antigen remains undetermined.

Per the germline V gene, SGHRS is the CDR1 and YFSETQ is the CDR2. Measured from the cysteine to the phenylalanine, the CDR3 is 14 residues long. This entry has no DNA. The library was made by 5' RACE. Each TCR library was prepared from about 3.5 ug of total RNA. For each sample, cDNA synthesis was carried out in eight separate reactions using SMARTScribe reverse transcriptase. During cDNA synthesis, template switching was used to introduce unique molecular identifiers that contained a 6-nucleotide sample barcode. TCRalpha and TCRbeta cDNA was amplified by two nested PCRs of about 15 and 9 cycles, with bead purification after each PCR. Before amplification, the cDNA was treated with uracil DNA-glycosylase and purified using the QIAquick PCR purification kit. In the second PCR, Illumina TruSeq-compatible adapters and sample-specific barcodes were added. TapeStation and Qubit were used to check library quality and concentration, and around 5.2 ng of each library went into the pool. Sequencing of the pooled libraries was done on an Illumina HiSeq2500 single-index Rapid Run using custom sequencing primers and 2 x 100 bp reads. On the authors' methods: MiGEC version 1.2.6 was used for UMI-based consensus assembly to correct PCR and sequencing errors. MiXCR version 2.1.1 was used for V(D)J alignment, clonotype assembly and CDR3 extraction. To normalise gene usage, clonotype sharing and MAIT/NKT TCR abundance, the analysis used the top 1000, 10 000 and 20 000 clonotypes per sample. After downsampling to 27 000 UMIs, diversity was calculated as the inverse Simpson index using the vegan R package. Statistical testing used paired Mann-Whitney U tests on the discordant twin pairs and applied Benjamini-Hochberg correction for multiple testing. TCRdb reanalyzed the reads, keeping one entry per CDR3 protein sequence and omitting DNA. The V and J calls and clone size are TCRdb's, not the authors'. In this sample's table one finds over 350,000 distinct CDR3 sequences. The ten top clones hold 2.6% of the sample.

Overall study results and their limits: Concordant and discordant twins showed no difference in repertoire similarity, possibly because of limited statistical power. IBD patients had lower TCRbeta repertoire diversity, measured by the inverse Simpson index, than their healthy co-twins. Because patients were on differing immunosuppressive treatments, the repertoires may have picked up extra background noise and inter-individual variability. The analysis was unable to tell apart different T cell subtypes. IBD patients shared fewer clonotypes with other individuals than healthy twins did, most markedly in patients showing signs of disease activity. No single strong signal or clonotype linked to IBD turned up in the results, so the idea that one exists was not supported.

This TCR derives from a human donor with ulcerative colitis or Crohn's disease, or a healthy co-twin of an affected twin (not recorded which). Recombination connected TRBV5-1 to TRBJ2-5; TCRdb names TRBD1, which stays unverified in the absence of DNA. Input material: blood. The CDR3 amino acid sequence is: CASSWTGTQETQYF.